A selection of T cell receptor beta chains follows, all from one sample in a study of cytomegalovirus exposure and HLA in healthy donors. Only in-frame clones appear in the TCRdb table, and some are missing; sequencing was by immunoSEQ multiplex PCR. The profile shows around 140,000 clones, about 64% of them singletons. Source material: PBMCs. Receptors originate from a woman aged 40-49 years in good health and CMV-seronegative. Both conserved end residues are part of each CDR3. D genes are given only for firm matches. Clone size is given for some rows only: seen once, a few or many times, or a class if the clone is expanded.

clone size	V gene	D gene	J gene	CDR3 DNA	CDR3 protein
.	TRBV28	TRBD1	TRBJ2-1	TGTGCCAGCAGTCACGGACAGGGCGCTACCCCCTACAATGAGCAGTTCTTC	CASSHGQGATPYNEQFF
.	TRBV6-6	TRBD1	TRBJ1-1	TGTGCCATTACAGGGGGCGCGAACACTGAAGCTTTCTTT	CAITGGANTEAFF
.	TRBV6-1	TRBD1	TRBJ1-5	TGTGCCAGCAGCGACAGGGGGCCGCCTCAGCCCCAGCATTTT	CASSDRGPPQPQHF
.	TRBV27	TRBD1	TRBJ1-2	TGTGCCAGCAGTTTAAGGTCTGTGGACAGGGGCTATGGCTACACCTTC	CASSLRSVDRGYGYTF
.	TRBV7-9	TRBD1	TRBJ2-3	TGTGCCAGCAGCTTTGACAGGGGGCCCACAGATACGCAGTATTTT	CASSFDRGPTDTQYF
few	TRBV28	.	TRBJ1-6	TGTGCCAGCAGCTCCGGACATGGCTTTACCTATAATTCACCCCTCCACTTT	CASSSGHGFTYNSPLHF
.	TRBV18	TRBD1	TRBJ2-7	TGTGCCAGCTCACCTACCGGGACAGGGGTTTCCCACGAGCAGTACTTC	CASSPTGTGVSHEQYF
.	TRBV6-6	.	TRBJ1-1	TGTGCCAGCAGTTACCCGGGACAGAACACTGAAGCTTTCTTT	CASSYPGQNTEAFF
.	TRBV6-1	.	TRBJ1-2	TGTGCCAGCCTCTCGGGAACCCCCTATGGCTACACCTTC	CASLSGTPYGYTF
.	TRBV5-8	.	TRBJ2-5	TGTGCCAGCACCTCAAGCCGTACAGGGATAGAGACCCAGTACTTC	CASTSSRTGIETQYF
few	TRBV7-3	.	TRBJ2-2	TGTGCCAGCAGCTTAAAAGTCTGGCAGGGCGATCCCGGGGAGCTGTTTTTT	CASSLKVWQGDPGELFF
.	TRBV2	.	TRBJ2-4	TGTGCCAGCGGCGGGCAGGGAGGTGTTGCTCAGTACTTC	CASGGQGGVAQYF
.	TRBV7-6	.	TRBJ1-5	TGTGCCAGCGCGCGCACTCCGAGAGAGCCCCAGCATTTT	CASARTPREPQHF
.	TRBV28	.	TRBJ2-3	TGTGCCAGCATCCAGGGGCAGCTTAGCACAGATACGCAGTATTTT	CASIQGQLSTDTQYF
few	TRBV11-2	.	TRBJ2-5	TGTGCCAGCAGCCCAGGCTGGGGGCCCGTAGAGACCCAGTACTTC	CASSPGWGPVETQYF
.	TRBV7-9	.	TRBJ2-5	TGTGCCAGCAGCCCGCTTGTCTGGGGGCAGAAAGAGACCCAGTACTTC	CASSPLVWGQKETQYF
few	TRBV6-1	TRBD1	TRBJ1-2	TGTGCCAGCAGTGAGACAGGGATCTATGTGGGCTACACCTTC	CASSETGIYVGYTF
few	TRBV29-1	.	TRBJ2-7	TGCAGCGGCCTACAGGGCTACGAGCAGTACTTC	CSGLQGYEQYF
.	TRBV5-1	TRBD2	TRBJ2-5	TGCGCCAGCAGCTCGGAGGGAGGGCCCGAGAAGACCCAGTACTTC	CASSSEGGPEKTQYF
.	TRBV30	.	TRBJ2-5	TGTGCCTGGACCAGGGGCCTCCGGGAGACCCAGTACTTC	CAWTRGLRETQYF
.	TRBV6-5	.	TRBJ1-2	TGTGCCAGCAGTTACTCGGAGGGGCCTGGAGGCTACACCTTC	CASSYSEGPGGYTF
.	TRBV5-1	TRBD1	TRBJ1-2	TGCGCCAGCAGCCCGGGGACAGGGGATAGCTATGGCTACACCTTC	CASSPGTGDSYGYTF
once	TRBV29-1	TRBD1	TRBJ2-1	TGCAGCGTAGATCAGGGGGCGATCTCCTACAATGAGCAGTTCTTC	CSVDQGAISYNEQFF
.	TRBV5-1	.	TRBJ1-2	TGCGCCAGCAGCTCACGACAGACGAGTCCAAGGGGCTACACCTTC	CASSSRQTSPRGYTF
.	TRBV12-5	.	TRBJ2-5	TGTGCTAGTTCGGGATCGGAGGACGAGACCCAGTACTTC	CASSGSEDETQYF
.	TRBV7-3	TRBD2	TRBJ2-5	TGTGCTTCTAGCGGGGGGCTTCAAGAGACCCAGTACTTC	CASSGGLQETQYF
few	TRBV6-6	.	TRBJ2-1	TGTGCCAGCAGTCATTATGAGCAGTTCTTC	CASSHYEQFF